This TCR beta chain derives from a study of T cells after yellow fever vaccination. Study results and limitations: A large majority of primary-vaccination clones showed up again after the booster (96% CD4, roughly 91% CD8).

TCRdb independently ran MiXCR on the 5' RACE reads; one entry per CDR3 protein. Of some 340,000 distinct CDR3 sequences in the sample, roughly 10% were seen once. V was pared by 4 bases and J by 4 bases, with 10 bases between. Per the germline V gene, CDR1 is MNHEY and CDR2 is SVGEGT. The CDR3 extends over 13 amino acids. The table lists this clonotype with many counts. Antigen: not known. The rearrangement joins TRBV6-2 or TRBV6-3 to TRBJ2-5, with a tentative D call TRBD2 (6 bases). This sample comprised CD4+ T cells sorted from PBMCs, obtained 45 days after the yellow fever booster vaccination. The TCR was taken from a man between 18 and 35 years old who received the YFV17D yellow fever vaccine. The CDR3 loop reads CASSSGLIETQYF. The DNA for the CDR3 is TGTGCCAGCAGTTCGGGACTTATAGAGACCCAGTACTTC.